The rows below give T cell receptor beta chains drawn from one sample of a study of shared clonotypes between healthy human individuals. Here immunoSEQ multiplex PCR was the method, and the copy in TCRdb shows in-frame clones only, minus some. This table holds roughly 1,100,000 clones, around 76% found once. Sequences were obtained from memory CD4+ T cells sorted from blood. These TCRs come from a man between 18 and 29 years old in good health. CDR3s include the opening cysteine and the closing phenylalanine or tryptophan. D genes are given only for firm matches. Expanded clones are given a class, and other clones once, few, many or no size at all.

>TRBJ1-4|-|TRBV5-3|-
TGTGCCAGAAGCATTAATGAAAAACTGTTTTTT
CARSINEKLFF
>TRBJ1-2|-|TRBV19|TRBD1
TGTGCCAGTAGGAGACAGGGGAAAGACTATGGCTACACCTTC
CASRRQGKDYGYTF
>TRBJ2-3|-|TRBV7-9|TRBD2
TGTGCCAGCAGCTCCCGACTAGCGGGGGCCGCAGATACGCAGTATTTT
CASSSRLAGAADTQYF
>TRBJ1-5|many|TRBV6-5|-
TGTGCCAGCAGTTCCAGTAATAGCAATCAGCCCCAGCATTTT
CASSSSNSNQPQHF
>TRBJ1-5|-|TRBV6-1|TRBD1
TGTGCCAGCAGTGGGGACAGGGGGCGCGAGAGGGTGAGCAATCAGCCCCAGCATTTT
CASSGDRGRERVSNQPQHF
>TRBJ2-7|-|TRBV19|TRBD2
TGTGCCAGTTCTCACCAAGCGGGGGGGGAGCAGTACTTC
CASSHQAGGEQYF
>TRBJ1-5|-|TRBV6-4|TRBD1
TGTGCCAGCAGACACACGACAGGGGGCAATCAGCCCCAGCATTTT
CASRHTTGGNQPQHF
>TRBJ1-1|few|TRBV9|-
TGTGCCAGCAGCGTAGAAGGGGAGAGAACTGAAGCTTTCTTT
CASSVEGERTEAFF
>TRBJ1-6|few|TRBV9|-
TGTGCCAGCAGCGTAGTTGGCAGCGATAATTCACCCCTCCACTTT
CASSVVGSDNSPLHF
>TRBJ2-7|-|TRBV19|-
TGTGCCAGTAGTATTCAGGCAGGATCCTACGAGCAGTACTTC
CASSIQAGSYEQYF
>TRBJ2-6|-|TRBV6-1|-
TGTGCCAGCAGTGCGGGGGAGGGGGCCAACGTCCTGACTTTC
CASSAGEGANVLTF
>TRBJ2-7|-|TRBV6-6|-
TGTGCCAGCAGCCAGACAACCTACGAGCAGTACTTC
CASSQTTYEQYF
>TRBJ1-2|-|TRBV30|-
TGTGCCTGGAGTACTCCGGGACAATTTTCTTCTGGCTACACCTTC
CAWSTPGQFSSGYTF
>TRBJ1-6|-|TRBV19|TRBD1
TGTGCCACCACCGGGACAGGGGATTCACCCCTCCACTTT
CATTGTGDSPLHF
>TRBJ2-1|-|TRBV5-8|TRBD1
TGTGCCAGCACCAGAGGACAGGGCTTTTACAATGAGCAGTTCTTC
CASTRGQGFYNEQFF
>TRBJ1-4|-|TRBV5-4|TRBD1
TGTGCCAGCAGCTACAGGGGTACTAATGAAAAACTGTTTTTT
CASSYRGTNEKLFF
>TRBJ1-6|-|TRBV11-2|TRBD1
TGTGCCAGCAGCTTGGGGGACAGGGAATCACCCCTCCACTTT
CASSLGDRESPLHF
>TRBJ1-6|-|TRBV30|TRBD1
TGTGCCTGGAGTCTCCGACAGGGGGCGAAAAGTTCACCCCTCCACTTT
CAWSLRQGAKSSPLHF
>TRBJ2-1|once|TRBV2|TRBD2
TGTGCCAGCAGTGTAGGACTAGCGGAGATTAAGGGTGATGGTGAGCAGTTCTTC
CASSVGLAEIKGDGEQFF
>TRBJ2-7|-|TRBV6-5|-
TGTGCCAGCAGCCGCGGCGGGGTTAATACCGAGCAGTACTTC
CASSRGGVNTEQYF
>TRBJ1-5|few|TRBV10-2|TRBD1
TGCGCCAGCAGTGGGCAGGGGGTCGGAAATCAGCCCCAGCATTTT
CASSGQGVGNQPQHF
>TRBJ1-5|-|TRBV6-6|-
TGTGCCAGCAGTTACGTGGGGGGGGCGGTTGGGCCCCAGCATTTT
CASSYVGGAVGPQHF
>TRBJ1-2|once|TRBV7-8|TRBD1
TGTGCCAGCAGCTCCGGCAGGACAGGGGGCCGCCATGGCTACACCTTC
CASSSGRTGGRHGYTF
>TRBJ2-1|-|TRBV6-6|-
TGTGCCAGCACCTTACCCTCGGGTTTGTACAATGAGCAGTTCTTC
CASTLPSGLYNEQFF
>TRBJ2-3|-|TRBV30|-
TGTGCCTGGGGCACCGATACAGATACGCAGTATTTT
CAWGTDTDTQYF
>TRBJ1-1|-|TRBV10-2|TRBD1
TGCGCCAGCCTTGAGGGGACAGGGGGCTTATTGAACACTGAAGCTTTCTTT
CASLEGTGGLLNTEAFF
>TRBJ2-3|-|TRBV10-2|-
TGCGCCAGCCGTTTCAGGGGAACAGATACGCAGTATTTT
CASRFRGTDTQYF
>TRBJ2-7|-|TRBV6-1|-
TGTGCCAGCAGTGCCCGGGACAATTCCCACGAGCAGTACTTC
CASSARDNSHEQYF
>TRBJ1-2|-|TRBV6-1|TRBD1
TGTGCCAGCAGGCTGGGACAGTCTAACTATGGCTACACCTTC
CASRLGQSNYGYTF
>TRBJ2-1|-|TRBV30|TRBD2
TGTGCCTGGAGTGAGGCTAGCGGGGGATTTGAGCAGTTCTTC
CAWSEASGGFEQFF
>TRBJ2-7|-|TRBV2|TRBD1
TGTGCCAGCAGTGCCGACAGGGGGTCGCCCTACGAGCAGTACTTC
CASSADRGSPYEQYF
>TRBJ1-2|-|TRBV5-6|TRBD1
TGTGCCAGCAGCTCAGGACAGGGGATCTATGGCTACACCTTC
CASSSGQGIYGYTF
>TRBJ2-5|-|TRBV21-1|-
TGTGCCAGCAGCAAAGCCTGGGGGCAGGCCAACGGACAAGAGACCCAGTACTTC
CASSKAWGQANGQETQYF
>TRBJ2-2|-|TRBV19|-
TGTGCCAGTAGTATAGCGGGGAACACCGGGGAGCTGTTTTTT
CASSIAGNTGELFF
>TRBJ1-1|-|TRBV5-1|-
TGCGCCAGCAGCCCCGGTTCCACTGAAGCTTTCTTT
CASSPGSTEAFF
>TRBJ2-1|-|TRBV7-9|TRBD1
TGTGCCAGCATTGACAGGGAAATCATAAGCTCCTACAATGAGCAGTTCTTC
CASIDREIISSYNEQFF
>TRBJ2-2|few|TRBV11-3|-
TGTGCCAGCAGCCCGGGTCAGGTTAACACCGGGGAGCTGTTTTTT
CASSPGQVNTGELFF
>TRBJ2-1|-|TRBV5-1|TRBD1
TGCGCCAGCAGCTTGGGGACAGGGTATGATGAGCAGTTCTTC
CASSLGTGYDEQFF
>TRBJ1-1|-|TRBV5-1|-
TGCGCCAGCAGCTTGGCCGACGGGGCGAACACTGAAGCTTTCTTT
CASSLADGANTEAFF
>TRBJ1-2|-|TRBV2|TRBD1
TGTGCCAGCAGTCGACAACAGGGGGCACTTGGCTACACCTTC
CASSRQQGALGYTF
>TRBJ1-4|-|TRBV12-5|TRBD1
TGTGCTAGTGGTCCCCGACAGGGGGCGGGTAATGAAAAACTGTTTTTT
CASGPRQGAGNEKLFF
>TRBJ2-7|-|TRBV6-5|TRBD1
TGTGCCAGCACCAACCGGGACAGGTCTCGAGAGCAGTACTTC
CASTNRDRSREQYF
>TRBJ2-1|-|TRBV9|-
TGTGCCAGCAGCGTTTCCCCCCCGGGCACCTACAATGAGCAGTTCTTC
CASSVSPPGTYNEQFF
>TRBJ2-1|-|TRBV6-6|TRBD1
TGTGCCAGCAGTTATCCCAAAGGACAGGGCAATGAGCAGTTCTTC
CASSYPKGQGNEQFF
>TRBJ1-1|-|TRBV11-2|-
TGTGCCAGCAGCTCCCTGGCCGGGGGGACTGAAGCTTTCTTT
CASSSLAGGTEAFF
>TRBJ2-1|-|TRBV2|-
TGTGCCAGCAGTGTGGGCGGGAATCCTTTCAATGAGCAGTTCTTC
CASSVGGNPFNEQFF
>TRBJ1-5|few|TRBV7-9|-
TGTGCCAGCAGCTTAGGGGACCAGCCCCAGCATTTT
CASSLGDQPQHF
>TRBJ2-1|-|TRBV6-5|TRBD1
TGTGCCAGCATGAGGGGGCATGAGCAGTTCTTC
CASMRGHEQFF
>TRBJ2-7|many|TRBV6-5|TRBD1
TGTGCCAGCAGTTACAGGACAGGGAAAAACTACGAGCAGTACTTC
CASSYRTGKNYEQYF
>TRBJ2-3|-|TRBV5-6|TRBD2
TGTGCCAGCAGCCCAGCGGGGGGGAAGGGGAATACGCAGTATTTT
CASSPAGGKGNTQYF
>TRBJ2-7|-|TRBV28|-
TGTGCCAGCAGCCCCCCCCTTATCTCCTACGAGCAGTACTTC
CASSPPLISYEQYF
>TRBJ1-3|-|TRBV5-1|-
TGCGCCAGCAGCTTGGCTGGCGGCTACTCTGGAAACACCATATATTTT
CASSLAGGYSGNTIYF
>TRBJ1-6|-|TRBV30|-
TGTGCCTGGAGTGTGCGGACGATAGGGGCCTATAATTCACCCCTCCACTTT
CAWSVRTIGAYNSPLHF
>TRBJ1-4|-|TRBV4-2|TRBD1
TGTGCCAGCAGCCTCCGACAGGGCGGGCCTAATGAAAAACTGTTTTTT
CASSLRQGGPNEKLFF
>TRBJ2-2|-|TRBV2|-
TGTGCCAGCCGAACGGCGGACACCGGGGAGCTGTTTTTT
CASRTADTGELFF
>TRBJ2-7|few|TRBV7-8|TRBD1
TGTGCCAGCAGAACTTTGACAGGGAAGAGTCCCTACGAGCAGTACTTC
CASRTLTGKSPYEQYF
>TRBJ2-5|-|TRBV4-1|TRBD2
TGCGCCAGCAGCCAAGACGGGGCGGGAGGCCCCGATACCCAGTACTTC
CASSQDGAGGPDTQYF